One sample yielded the 2 T cell receptor beta chains listed below, sequenced in a study of human T cells and chemical hapten exposure (dated by TCRdb to about 2021). Sample time point, as interpreted from the label and publication: pre-sensitization, week 0. The sample's treatment or condition, from its label and the paper: therapeutic diphenylcyclopropenone sensitization with weekly scalp DPC. The library relied on RACE. Sequencing used a NextSeq 500. Using fastp at Q25 and MiXCR, TCRdb reprocessed the public reads and kept productive beta chains. Rows are combined by CDR3 protein, so each entry shows the most common genes and DNA. In all, the sample holds tens of thousands of distinct CDR3 sequences, and roughly 10% of those were seen once. Of the sample, 9.6% is held by the ten largest clones. The source material was whole blood, sampled in connection with sensitization to the hapten diphenylcyclopropenone (DPC). The origin of the receptors is a man aged 40-49 years with alopecia areata. Some clones in this sample may be carry-over from other donors' samples.

This clonotype has at least ten counts. The J gene is TRBJ2-1, the V gene TRBV5-4; D call uncertain. CDR3 length: 15 amino acids. The germline gives CDR1 SGHNT, CDR2 YYREEE (reference sequence). V was clipped by 4 bases and J by 7 bases, with 18 bases between them. The CDR3 spells CASSEPGIGRNEQFF. The DNA of the CDR3 is TGTGCCAGCAGCGAGCCTGGGATCGGTAGAAATGAGCAGTTCTTC.

This clonotype showed up many times. The chain uses TRBV7-9 and TRBJ1-2; D gene uncertain. This CDR3 contains 14 residues. Germline CDR1 and CDR2: SEHNR and FQNEAQ (reference sequence). V was cut by 0 bases and J by 2 bases, with 7 bases left in between. CDR3 sequence reads: CASSLAGRNYGYTF. CDR3 DNA: TGTGCCAGCAGCTTAGCGGGGAGGAACTATGGCTACACCTTC.